Here is one TCR beta chain with its context. The data originate from a study of blood T cell repertoires in COVID-19. As for the study in general: Acute-phase and convalescent COVID-19 samples originated in the United States, Italy and Spain. The cDNA or gDNA used as material had been derived from T cells, B-cell-depleted T cells, or PBMCs.

Source study methods: Estimation of nucleated cell counts was performed using reference gene primer amplification. The protocol was immunoSEQ multiplex PCR, while the TCRdb copy is restricted to in-frame clones and leaves out a portion. The V and J calls and the clone size are those of that table, but D and trimming were determined from the DNA. In the table there are about 74,000 clones, 91% of which are singletons. The V segment lost 5 bases and the J segment 9 bases; nucleotides outside the gene matches: 8. Per the germline V gene, CDR1 is SGHTA and CDR2 is FQGNSA. The length of the CDR3 is 15 residues.

The clonotype comes from an older woman with active COVID-19. The gene calls are TRBV7-2 and TRBJ2-1; 12 bases fit TRBD2. The sequenced material came from peripheral blood. CDR3 amino acids: CASSPQTSGSSEQFF. The CDR3 region has the DNA TGTGCCAGCAGCCCTCAGACTAGCGGGAGCTCTGAGCAGTTCTTC.